This record concerns one T cell receptor beta chain sequence. Its target is not known. This CDR3 is built from 14 residues. V lost 5 bases and J lost 7, with 12 bases in between. Germline V gives CDR1 PRHDT, CDR2 FYEKMQ (reference sequence). The data originate from a study of tissue T cells after allogeneic stem cell transplantation. Broader study findings: The patient cohort was small and clinically heterogeneous, with limited sampling depth.

Profiled with immunoSEQ multiplex PCR; TCRdb holds only in-frame clones, not every one. The table includes roughly 10,000 clones, around three fifths detected once. Median post-mortem interval was about 9.8 hours for GI, liver, skin and lymphoid tissues. V and J are TRBV13 and TRBJ1-6; D unresolved. This clonotype was sampled from a woman between 18 and 50 years old with breast cancer. This sample comprised tissue from the jejunum, obtained at autopsy. The CDR3, as DNA: TGTGCCAGCAGCGTCGGAATCTCGAATTCACCCCTCCACTTT. Its translation: CASSVGISNSPLHF.